One and the same sample provided the 28 T cell receptor beta chains below, sequenced in a study of T-cell memory formation after mild COVID-19. TCRdb reanalysed the 5' RACE reads using MiXCR and keeps one entry per CDR3 protein. Here the sample spans almost 350,000 distinct CDR3 sequences, less than 25% being singletons. Source material: PBMCs or a T cell subset sorted from them (not recorded which). The receptors come from a man younger than 35 who had mild COVID-19 (a few samples of this study predate the infection). Cell type and time point are not known.

The chain couples TRBV5-1 to TRBJ1-2; D is unclear. The CDR3 extends over 13 amino acids. The germline V and J ends were trimmed by 3 bases and 3 bases, with 9 bases remaining between them. The germline V gene has CDR1 SGHRS and CDR2 YFSETQ. The CDR3 bases are TGCGCCAGCAGCTATGAGGGTGACTATGGCTACACCTTC. This translates into CASSYEGDYGYTF.

This clonotype was seen a few times. The CDR3 loop is CASTTFGANVLTF. CDR3 coding DNA: TGCGCCAGCACGACGTTTGGGGCCAACGTCCTGACTTTC. The chain has TRBV5-1 and TRBJ2-6, with D uncertain. CDR3 length equals 13 residues. The ends were cut back, 6 bases at V and 3 bases at J, with 7 bases in the middle. The V gene's germline CDR1 is SGHRS and CDR2 YFSETQ.

This clonotype was observed many times. The CDR3 loop reads CASSLQSGLNQPQHF. CDR3 sequence (DNA): TGTGCCAGCAGCTTACAGTCGGGGCTGAATCAGCCCCAGCATTTT. The V gene is TRBV7-6, the J gene TRBJ1-5; D is possibly TRBD1 (5 bases). The ends were cut back, 2 bases at V and 4 bases at J, with 12 bases in the middle. Germline CDR1 and CDR2: SGHVS and FNYEAQ. This CDR3 has 15 amino acids.

This clonotype has a handful of counts. The rearrangement links TRBV4-2 to TRBJ2-3; D ambiguous. Germline values: CDR1 LGHNA, CDR2 YNFKEQ. The CDR3 is 16 residues long. V lost 1 base and J lost 1, with 12 bases in between. As DNA, the CDR3 is TGTGCCAGCAGCCAAGTGAAGGGCTCACGCACAGATACGCAGTATTTT. As protein: CASSQVKGSRTDTQYF.

This clonotype was seen a handful of times. The rearrangement joins TRBV7-9 to TRBJ2-5; TRBD2 matches at 9 bases. The CDR3 extends over 15 amino acids. The junction had 9 bases not matched to a gene; V was cut back by 5 bases and J by 5 bases. CDR1 is SEHNR, CDR2 FQNEAQ, per germline (reference sequence). This CDR3 is CASSQGLAVDETQYF. In nucleotides, the CDR3 is TGTGCCAGCAGCCAGGGACTAGCCGTGGATGAGACCCAGTACTTC.

This clonotype came up many times. The rearrangement uses TRBV7-2 and TRBJ2-3; TRBD2 matches at 9 bases. The CDR3 covers 17 residues. CDR1 SGHTA and CDR2 FQGNSA come from the germline V gene. J was trimmed by 0 bases and V by 1 base; bases with no gene match: 5. This chain's CDR3 is CASSLVAGVSSTDTQYF. The DNA for the CDR3 is TGTGCCAGCAGCTTAGTAGCGGGGGTCTCTAGCACAGATACGCAGTATTTT.

The rearrangement links TRBV28 to TRBJ2-1; 11 nucleotides match TRBD2. CDR1 and CDR2 from the germline V gene are MDHEN and SYDVKM. Losses at the gene ends were 5 bases for V and 8 bases for J; bases not matched to a gene: 8. This CDR3 region has 15 residues. DNA for the CDR3: TGTGCCAGCAGTCCGGGGACTAGCGGCCGTGATGAGCAGTTCTTC. Translated: CASSPGTSGRDEQFF.

This clonotype has just a few counts. The chain uses TRBV20-1 and TRBJ2-3; D is perhaps TRBD2 (6 bases). The V gene's germline CDR1 is DFQATT and CDR2 SNEGSKA (reference sequence). The CDR3 consists of 13 residues. The ends were cut back, 1 base at V and 6 bases at J, with 11 bases in the middle. The CDR3 protein is CSARVGGVDTQYF. The CDR3 region has the DNA TGCAGTGCTAGAGTGGGGGGTGTGGATACGCAGTATTTT.

The CDR3 DNA reads TGCGCCAGCAGCCAACTTTTAGATTCACCCCTCCACTTT. Its protein product is CASSQLLDSPLHF. V usage is TRBV4-3 and J usage is TRBJ1-6; D is uncertain. This CDR3 has 13 residues. V was clipped by 2 bases and J by 8 bases, with 7 bases between them. Germline V gives CDR1 LGHNA, CDR2 YSLEER.

The chain links TRBV11-2 to TRBJ2-3; perhaps TRBD1 as D (5 bases). Looked up from germline, CDR1 is SGHAT and CDR2 is FQNNGV. The germline V and J ends were trimmed by 11 bases and 2 bases, with 26 bases remaining between them. CDR3 size: 17 residues. The CDR3 coding sequence is TGTGCCGTTGGGTCAAGTAAAGTAGGGGTTATCACAGATACGCAGTATTTT. Protein: CAVGSSKVGVITDTQYF.

The rearrangement links TRBV19 to TRBJ2-3; D is uncertain. V lost 4 bases and J 5 bases, leaving 7 bases between the germline ends. The CDR3 contains 12 residues. CDR1 and CDR2 from the germline V gene are LNHDA and SQIVND (reference sequence). Here the CDR3 DNA reads TGTGCCAGTAGTACACAAGGAGATACGCAGTATTTT. It is translated as CASSTQGDTQYF.

The genes are TRBV5-4 and TRBJ2-5, with 8 bases lining up with TRBD2. Trimming removed 0 bases from V and 5 bases from J; junction bases left unmatched: 12. Germline V lookup: CDR1 SGHNT, CDR2 YYREEE (reference sequence). The CDR3 contains 17 residues. CDR3 region: CASSLARGGFGGETQYF. The CDR3 DNA reads as TGTGCCAGCAGCTTGGCCCGGGGGGGCTTTGGTGGGGAGACCCAGTACTTC.

This clonotype was detected only a few times. This chain links TRBV7-9 with TRBJ2-3, with D possibly being TRBD1 or TRBD2 (5 bases each). The CDR3 is 16 residues long. With 0 bases removed from V and 2 bases from J, the gap between germline ends came to 12 bases. Germline CDR1 reads SEHNR; CDR2 reads FQNEAQ (reference sequence). The CDR3 here is CASSLAQGGHTDTQYF. The CDR3 nucleotides are TGTGCCAGCAGCTTAGCGCAGGGCGGGCACACAGATACGCAGTATTTT.

This clonotype showed up just a few times. The chain joins TRBV7-9 to TRBJ1-2, with TRBD1 matching over 9 bases. The CDR3 spans 15 residues. V gave up 0 bases and J gave up 7 bases; unmatched junction bases: 6. Germline CDR1 reads SEHNR; CDR2 reads FQNEAQ (reference sequence). The CDR3 nucleotides are TGTGCCAGCAGCTTAGCGGGGACAGGGCGGAGTGGCTACACCTTC. Its protein product is CASSLAGTGRSGYTF.

The V call is TRBV27, the J call TRBJ1-5; 8 bases agree with TRBD1. The germline V gene encodes CDR1 MNHEY and CDR2 SMNVEV (reference sequence). V was clipped by 6 bases and J by 6 bases; unmatched bases: 13. CDR3 length: 16 residues. CDR3 residues: CASSPFERQGIQPQHF. CDR3 in DNA: TGTGCCAGCAGCCCCTTTGAGAGACAGGGGATTCAGCCCCAGCATTTT.

This chain uses TRBV9 with TRBJ2-1; D possibly corresponds to TRBD2 (5 bases). Germline V gene data show CDR1 as SGDLS and CDR2 as YYNGEE. The CDR3 length is 14 residues. Deletions cut 1 base from V and 3 bases from J, with 8 bases between. In DNA, the CDR3 is TGTGCCAGCAGCGTACTAGCAAACTACAATGAGCAGTTCTTC. Residues: CASSVLANYNEQFF. Drawing the rest from reference TRBV9 and TRBJ2-1, the complete variable domain is DSGVTQTPKHLITATGQRVTLRCSPRSGDLSVYWYQQSLDQGLQFLIQYYNGEERAKGNILERFSAQQFPDLHSELNLSSLELGDSALYFCASSVLANYNEQFFGPGTRLTVL.

This clonotype was picked up a small number of times. The chain combines TRBV12-3 or TRBV12-4 with TRBJ2-1, with D perhaps matching TRBD1 (5 bases). The V end was cut by 3 bases, the J end by 12 bases, with 12 bases between. The CDR3 length is 12 residues. The CDR3 here is CASSFRASGQFF. The CDR3 DNA follows: TGTGCCAGCAGTTTCAGGGCTTCGGGGCAGTTCTTC.

The V gene is TRBV5-1, the J gene TRBJ2-3; D ambiguous. This CDR3 contains 14 residues. Germline V gene lookup returns CDR1 SGHRS and CDR2 YFSETQ. V gave up 3 bases and J gave up 0 bases, with 8 bases separating them. In DNA, the CDR3 is TGCGCCAGCAGCTCGCCGGACAGCACAGATACGCAGTATTTT. Translating gives CASSSPDSTDTQYF.

There are a few counts of this clonotype. The chain couples TRBV6-2 or TRBV6-3 to TRBJ2-7; weak D call: TRBD2 (5 bases). V gave up 2 bases and J gave up 6 bases, with 5 bases separating them. Germline CDR1 is MNHEY and CDR2 is SVGEGT. The CDR3 sequence is 11 residues long. The CDR3 DNA follows: TGTGCCAGCAGTTACGCGGGCGAGCAGTACGTC. This translates into CASSYAGEQYV.

The rearrangement joins TRBV5-6 to TRBJ1-5; D unresolved. CDR1 is SGHDT and CDR2 is YYEEEE in the germline V gene. Trimming cost V 4 bases and J 5 bases, with 7 bases left between them. There are 12 residues in the CDR3. The CDR3 loop reads CASSRGDQPQHF. In DNA, the CDR3 is TGTGCCAGCAGCCGCGGGGATCAGCCCCAGCATTTT.

The chain links TRBV12-2 to TRBJ2-7; TRBD2 is the table's D call, not checked against the DNA. TRBV12-2 is deemed a pseudogene. The CDR3 extends over 17 amino acids. In DNA, the CDR3 is TGTGCAAGTCGCTTAGATGGGCTAGCGGTGAGCTCCTACGAGCAGTACGTC. Its translation: CASRLDGLAVSSYEQYV.

This chain uses TRBV4-1 with TRBJ1-3, with D maybe TRBD1 (5 bases). The CDR3 has 18 amino acids. In germline, CDR1 is MGHRA, CDR2 YSYEKL. V was trimmed by 4 bases and J by 2 bases, leaving 21 bases between them. CDR3 nucleotide sequence: TGCGCCAGCAGCCCGGAGTGGGGGGACCGAGCCCCTGGAAACACCATATATTTT. Translating gives CASSPEWGDRAPGNTIYF.

The chain uses TRBV5-5 and TRBJ1-2; 9 positions match TRBD1. V was clipped by 1 base and J by 7 bases; unmatched bases: 8. The CDR3 contains 15 residues. Germline-derived CDR1 and CDR2 are SGHKS and YYEKEE (reference sequence). CDR3 sequence: CASSLTAGQGSGYTF. CDR3 in DNA: TGTGCCAGCAGCTTGACGGCGGGACAGGGAAGTGGCTACACCTTC.

The rearrangement uses TRBV20-1 and TRBJ2-7, with unresolved D. Trimming shortened V by 0 bases and J by 2 bases, and 11 bases separated the two germline ends. The CDR3 is 14 amino acids. Germline loops: CDR1 DFQATT, CDR2 SNEGSKA (reference sequence). The CDR3 here is CSAREWRDTYEQYV. The CDR3 bases are TGCAGTGCTAGAGAGTGGCGCGATACCTACGAGCAGTACGTC.

This clonotype was seen a few times. The chain couples TRBV20-1 to TRBJ2-5, with D maybe TRBD2 (5 bases). Germline CDR1 and CDR2: DFQATT and SNEGSKA (reference sequence). The CDR3 consists of 12 residues. CDR3 residues: CTPLRGPETQYF. The CDR3 nucleotides are TGCACCCCCCTCCGGGGTCCGGAGACCCAGTACTTC.

The sample holds a few counts of this clonotype. The J gene is TRBJ1-5, the V gene TRBV6-6; tentatively, D is TRBD1 (5 bases). The CDR3 is made up of 12 amino acids. From germline, CDR1 is MNHNY and CDR2 SVGAGI (reference sequence). Trimming removed 8 bases at V and 7 bases at J, with 12 bases between. The CDR3 coding sequence is TGTGCCAGCGGGGGGGTTACCCAGCCCCAGCATTTT. Its protein product is CASGGVTQPQHF.

This clonotype showed up just a few times. The chain links TRBV24-1 to TRBJ2-1; TRBD1 matches at 9 bases. CDR1 and CDR2 from the germline V gene are KGHDR and SFDVKD. CDR3 size: 15 residues. The ends lost 5 bases at V and 4 bases at J; junction bases unmatched: 5. The CDR3 protein is CATSVTGGGYNEQFF. The CDR3, as DNA: TGTGCCACCAGTGTAACAGGGGGCGGTTACAATGAGCAGTTCTTC.

This clonotype appeared many times. The chain couples TRBV4-1 to TRBJ2-7; 7 nucleotides line up with TRBD1. Trimming cost V 3 bases and J 6 bases; bases outside gene matches: 11. This CDR3 contains 15 residues. The germline CDR1 and CDR2 sequences are MGHRA and YSYEKL. As DNA, the CDR3 is TGCGCCAGCAGCCAGCGTGGGACAGAGACAGGCGAGCAGTACTTC. As protein: CASSQRGTETGEQYF.